The 10 T cell receptor beta chains listed next were all sequenced from one sample in a study of Ad26.COV2.S vaccination and SARS-CoV-2 variants. Data came from immunoSEQ multiplex PCR; TCRdb stores just in-frame clones and leaves some out. This table has 300,000 to 350,000 clones, roughly 90% appearing once. This sample's treatment: around 19 received Ad26.COV2.S at low or high dose, single or two shots; several received placebo; per-sample allocation not given. Repertoires come from day 63 after the first vaccine or placebo injection. The starting material was peripheral blood, obtained in a trial of Ad26.COV2.S vaccine versus placebo. The source of these receptors is a person between 18 and 59 years old who received the Ad26.COV2.S COVID-19 vaccine or a placebo.

This clone was detected once. V is TRBV29-1 and J is TRBJ1-2; D is uncertain. The CDR3 sequence is 12 residues long. CDR1 is SQVTM and CDR2 is ANQGSEA in the germline V gene. V was trimmed by 6 bases and J by 2 bases, leaving 10 bases between them. CDR3 coding DNA: TGCAGCGTCAAAGACCTAAACTATGGCTACACCTTC. Its translation: CSVKDLNYGYTF.

This rearrangement joins TRBV2 to TRBJ2-7; 7 bases are shared with TRBD1. Germline V CDR1 and CDR2: SNHLY, FYNNEI. The CDR3 length is 13 residues. Trimming removed 11 bases from V and 3 bases from J; junction bases left unmatched: 10. The CDR3 loop is CAVRRDRYYEQYF. CDR3 nucleotide sequence: TGTGCCGTACGCCGGGACAGATACTACGAGCAGTACTTC.

This chain uses TRBV19 with TRBJ2-1; the D is unclear. Deletions cut 5 bases from V and 0 bases from J, with 11 bases between. There are 15 residues in the CDR3. Germline CDR1 LNHDA, CDR2 SQIVND (reference sequence). CDR3 in DNA: TGTGCCAGTAGTTTAACCCTCTACTCCTACAATGAGCAGTTCTTC. It specifies CASSLTLYSYNEQFF.

The CDR3 DNA reads TGTGCCAGCAGCTCTCTACCGGGACTACCCGAAGCAGATACGCAGTATTTT. Encoded protein: CASSSLPGLPEADTQYF. This sequence joins TRBV7-8 and TRBJ2-3, with 7 bases aligning to TRBD2. This CDR3 has 17 residues. Germline CDR1 is SGHVS and CDR2 is FQNEAQ. After removal of 4 bases from V and 4 bases from J, the junction contained 14 bases not matched to a gene. Full variable domain (outside the CDR3, taken from reference TRBV7-8 and TRBJ2-3): GAGVSQSPRYKVAKRGQDVALRCDPISGHVSLFWYQQALGQGPEFLTYFQNEAQLDKSGLPSDRFFAERPEGSVSTLKIQRTQQEDSAVYLCASSSLPGLPEADTQYFGPGTRLTVL.

The CDR3 reads CASSLADREETQYF. The CDR3 region has the DNA TGCGCCAGCAGCTTGGCAGACAGGGAAGAGACCCAGTACTTC. The chain couples TRBV5-1 to TRBJ2-5, with 7 bases that match TRBD1. Germline-derived CDR1 and CDR2 are SGHRS and YFSETQ. The length of the CDR3 is 14 residues. Trimming cost V 0 bases and J 3 bases; bases outside gene matches: 2.

This rearrangement joins TRBV15 to TRBJ1-2, with D perhaps matching TRBD1 (5 bases). Germline CDR1 LNHNV, CDR2 YYDKDF (reference sequence). Trimming stripped 0 bases from V and 5 bases from J, with 10 bases between. The CDR3 is 14 residues long. CDR3 coding DNA: TGTGCCACCAGCAGAGATAGCGGGGGGTATGGCTACACCTTC. This codes for CATSRDSGGYGYTF.

The chain has TRBV6-1 and TRBJ2-1, with 12 bases identical to TRBD1. V lost 2 bases to trimming and J lost 7 bases; unmatched junction nucleotides: 6. This CDR3 contains 16 residues. Germline CDR1 reads MNHNS; CDR2 reads SASEGT. As DNA, the CDR3 is TGTGCCAGCAGTGAATTTTGGGGACAGGGGGCGAATGAGCAGTTCTTC. Translated, it gives CASSEFWGQGANEQFF.

The chain recombines TRBV30 with TRBJ1-5, with D possibly matching TRBD1 (6 bases). Deletions cut 6 bases from V and 10 bases from J, with 13 bases between. Germline lookup yields CDR1 GTSNPN and CDR2 SVGIG (reference sequence). The CDR3 runs to 11 residues. The CDR3 spells CACSLGGPQHF. DNA of the CDR3: TGTGCCTGCTCCTTAGGGGGACCCCAGCATTTT. Variable domain in full (rest from reference TRBV30 and TRBJ1-5): SQTIHQWPATLVQPVGSPLSLECTVEGTSNPNLYWYRQAAGRGLQLLFYSVGIGQISSEVPQNLSASRPQDRQFILSSKKLLLSDSGFYLCACSLGGPQHFGDGTRLSIL.

This chain links TRBV7-8 with TRBJ1-1; TRBD1 aligns across 7 bases. V was pared by 4 bases and J by 4 bases, with 9 bases of the junction left unmatched. The length of the CDR3 is 15 residues. In germline, CDR1 is SGHVS, CDR2 FQNEAQ. The CDR3 region is CASSSPRGAGTEAFF. The CDR3 bases are TGTGCCAGCAGCTCACCCAGGGGGGCGGGCACTGAAGCTTTCTTT.

The V call is TRBV7-9, the J call TRBJ1-1, with a possible D match to TRBD1 (6 bases). Between the trimmed V and J ends, which lost 4 bases and 8 bases, there was a span of 11 bases. The length of the CDR3 is 12 residues. The V gene's germline CDR1 is SEHNR and CDR2 FQNEAQ (reference sequence). This chain's CDR3 is CASSSPTGEAFF. For the CDR3, the DNA is TGTGCCAGCAGCTCACCGACAGGAGAAGCTTTCTTT.